These T cell receptor beta chains were read from a single sample in a study of radiation and T cells in renal cell carcinoma. The method was immunoSEQ multiplex PCR; TCRdb's version includes in-frame clones alone and lacks a portion of them. This sample carries around 94,000 clones, around 88% of them seen once, and the ten largest clones take 7% to 9%. The starting material was blood, obtained from a patient whose treatment included radiotherapy and nephrectomy. The receptors shown here come from a man aged 50-60 years with renal cell carcinoma. Each CDR3 is given with its conserved first and last residue. D genes are given only for firm matches. Only some rows state a clone size, as once, few, many or a class for expanded clones.

d_gene: TRBD2
j_gene: TRBJ2-2
v_gene: TRBV7-9
abundance: few
len: 17
CDR3nt: TGTGCCAGCAGCGCAACCTCTAGCGGGGGGAACACCGGGGAGCTGTTTTTT
CDR3aa: CASSATSSGGNTGELFF

d_gene: .
j_gene: TRBJ2-5
v_gene: TRBV4-1
abundance: .
len: 13
CDR3nt: TGCGCCAGCAGCCAATGGCAGAAAGAGACCCAGTACTTC
CDR3aa: CASSQWQKETQYF

d_gene: TRBD2
j_gene: TRBJ2-2
v_gene: TRBV5-1
abundance: .
len: 19
CDR3nt: TGCGCCAGCAGCTTGGCCGGGACTAGCGGGAGGGCCGCGACCGGGGAGCTGTTTTTT
CDR3aa: CASSLAGTSGRAATGELFF

d_gene: .
j_gene: TRBJ2-7
v_gene: TRBV19
abundance: .
len: 16
CDR3nt: TGTGCCAGTAGCTCCGGACAGTTTTGGAGCTCCTACGAGCAGTACTTC
CDR3aa: CASSSGQFWSSYEQYF

d_gene: TRBD1
j_gene: TRBJ1-1
v_gene: TRBV6-6
abundance: .
len: 14
CDR3nt: TGTGCCAGCAGGAGAAATCGGGACAGCACTGAAGCTTTCTTT
CDR3aa: CASRRNRDSTEAFF

d_gene: TRBD1
j_gene: TRBJ1-5
v_gene: TRBV10-2
abundance: once
len: 15
CDR3nt: TGCGCCAGCAGTGAAGCAGGGGGCGCAGGGCAGCCCCAGCATTTT
CDR3aa: CASSEAGGAGQPQHF

d_gene: TRBD1
j_gene: TRBJ1-3
v_gene: TRBV7-2
abundance: once
len: 14
CDR3nt: TGTGCCAGCAGCATGGACAGGGTAGGAAACACCATATATTTT
CDR3aa: CASSMDRVGNTIYF

d_gene: TRBD1
j_gene: TRBJ1-5
v_gene: TRBV2
abundance: .
len: 15
CDR3nt: TGTGCCAGCAGTGAATCTCGACAGGGGTATCAGCCCCAGCATTTT
CDR3aa: CASSESRQGYQPQHF

d_gene: .
j_gene: TRBJ2-7
v_gene: TRBV7-9
abundance: once
len: 11
CDR3nt: TGTGCCAGCGGGCCGAAGTACGAGCAGTACTTC
CDR3aa: CASGPKYEQYF

d_gene: .
j_gene: TRBJ1-4
v_gene: TRBV15
abundance: .
len: 16
CDR3nt: TGTGCCACCAGCAGAGATAGGGTCAGGGGAAGCGAAAAACTGTTTTTT
CDR3aa: CATSRDRVRGSEKLFF

d_gene: TRBD1
j_gene: TRBJ2-1
v_gene: TRBV5-1
abundance: once
len: 13
CDR3nt: TGCGCCAGCAGCACAACCAGGGGGAATGAGCAGTTCTTC
CDR3aa: CASSTTRGNEQFF

d_gene: .
j_gene: TRBJ2-1
v_gene: TRBV19
abundance: .
len: 12
CDR3nt: TGTGCCAGTAGCCCCACGTGGGATGAGCAGTTCTTC
CDR3aa: CASSPTWDEQFF

d_gene: .
j_gene: TRBJ1-5
v_gene: TRBV4-1
abundance: .
len: 15
CDR3nt: TGCGCCAGCAGCCAAGATCGGACCGCCGATCAGCCCCAGCATTTT
CDR3aa: CASSQDRTADQPQHF

d_gene: .
j_gene: TRBJ1-1
v_gene: TRBV6-4
abundance: .
len: 14
CDR3nt: TGTGCCAGCAGTGACTCGAGTTTAGCATCCGAAGCTTTCTTT
CDR3aa: CASSDSSLASEAFF

d_gene: .
j_gene: TRBJ1-5
v_gene: TRBV10-1
abundance: .
len: 13
CDR3nt: TGCGCCAGCAGTGAGAACAGCAATCAGCCCCAGCATTTT
CDR3aa: CASSENSNQPQHF

d_gene: .
j_gene: TRBJ2-1
v_gene: TRBV7-9
abundance: .
len: 11
CDR3nt: TGTGCCAGCAGCCCAGCAGGTGAGCAGTTCTTC
CDR3aa: CASSPAGEQFF

d_gene: .
j_gene: TRBJ1-4
v_gene: TRBV1
abundance: .
len: 17
CDR3nt: TGCACCAGCAGCCAAGAGGCCGGTCAGGGGACTAATGAAAAACTGTTTTTT
CDR3aa: CTSSQEAGQGTNEKLFF

d_gene: .
j_gene: TRBJ1-3
v_gene: TRBV28
abundance: .
len: 16
CDR3nt: TGTGCCAGCAGATTTAGGGGGGCGACCTCTGGAAACACCATATATTTT
CDR3aa: CASRFRGATSGNTIYF

d_gene: .
j_gene: TRBJ1-6
v_gene: TRBV2
abundance: few
len: 11
CDR3nt: TGTGCCAGCAGTCAGGGAACATCCCTCCACTTT
CDR3aa: CASSQGTSLHF

d_gene: TRBD2
j_gene: TRBJ2-3
v_gene: TRBV5-1
abundance: .
len: 16
CDR3nt: TGCGCCAGCAGCTTTATCACTAGCGGGAGTATAGATACGCAGTATTTT
CDR3aa: CASSFITSGSIDTQYF

d_gene: TRBD2
j_gene: TRBJ2-1
v_gene: TRBV14
abundance: .
len: 17
CDR3nt: TGTGCCAGCAGCCAAGAAACAGGGCGCGGGAGGGGGAATGAGCAGTTCTTC
CDR3aa: CASSQETGRGRGNEQFF

d_gene: .
j_gene: TRBJ2-3
v_gene: TRBV5-4
abundance: .
len: 11
CDR3nt: TGTGCCAGCAGCTACACAGATACGCAGTATTTT
CDR3aa: CASSYTDTQYF

d_gene: .
j_gene: TRBJ2-5
v_gene: TRBV5-1
abundance: once
len: 13
CDR3nt: TGCGCCAGCAGCTTGGAGTACAAAGAGACCCAGTACTTC
CDR3aa: CASSLEYKETQYF

d_gene: .
j_gene: TRBJ2-5
v_gene: TRBV11-2
abundance: .
len: 16
CDR3nt: TGTGCCAGCAGCTTGGCTCAGGGACAACGGTGGGAGACCCAGTACTTC
CDR3aa: CASSLAQGQRWETQYF